One TCR beta chain is described in this entry. Per the original data handling: For nucleated cells, counts were estimated from reference gene primer amplification. Some clones are missing from TCRdb's copy, which holds only in-frame ones; the method was immunoSEQ multiplex PCR. That table is the source of V, J and clone size, and D and trimming were worked out from the DNA. The table lists around 320,000 clones, approximately 85% of them singletons. These data belong to a study of blood T cell repertoires in COVID-19. Study context: Sites in the United States, Italy and Spain provided acute and convalescent COVID-19 samples. Sample material is recorded as cDNA or gDNA derived from T cells, B-cell-depleted T cells, or PBMCs.

The germline V gene encodes CDR1 MNHEY and CDR2 SVGAGI. CDR3 length: 15 amino acids. With 6 bases clipped from V and 3 bases from J, the junction kept 9 bases outside the gene matches. J is TRBJ2-3 and V is TRBV6-5; TRBD1 aligns across 7 bases. The sequenced material came from peripheral blood. The sequence derives from a human donor in a cohort sampled during active COVID-19. The chain's CDR3 is CASSGQVRRTDTQYF. Here the CDR3 DNA reads TGTGCCAGCAGCGGACAGGTCCGGCGGACAGATACGCAGTATTTT.